These 6 T cell receptor beta chains originate from one sample sequenced in a study of cytomegalovirus exposure and HLA in healthy donors. In the PCR, 60 Vbeta and 13 Jbeta primers were used. The data were produced by immunoSEQ multiplex PCR, yet TCRdb's version contains in-frame clones alone and is incomplete. This table has 65,000 to 95,000 clones, about 79% appearing once. The material sequenced was PBMCs. These receptors were obtained from a male donor in good health and CMV-seropositive.

V gene TRBV5-1 combines with J gene TRBJ2-5; possibly TRBD2 for D (5 bases). This CDR3 has 15 amino acids. Looked up from germline, CDR1 is SGHRS and CDR2 is YFSETQ. With 2 bases removed from V and 5 bases from J, the gap between germline ends came to 16 bases. CDR3 amino acids: CASSLRTAPGETQYF. Here the CDR3 DNA reads TGCGCCAGCAGCTTACGGACTGCACCCGGGGAGACCCAGTACTTC.

The V call is TRBV6-5, the J call TRBJ2-5; the match to TRBD1 covers 8 bases. The CDR3 contains 15 residues. Germline assignment: CDR1 MNHEY and CDR2 SVGAGI. After removal of 8 bases from V and 1 base from J, the junction contained 9 bases not matched to a gene. The CDR3 sequence is CASFSLDRGQETQYF. CDR3 nucleotides: TGTGCCAGCTTCTCCCTCGACAGGGGCCAAGAGACCCAGTACTTC.

J is TRBJ2-3 and V is TRBV6-1; TRBD1 matches 9 bases. CDR1 MNHNS and CDR2 SASEGT come from the germline V gene. After removal of 7 bases from V and 3 bases from J, the junction contained 5 bases not matched to a gene. The CDR3 is 14 amino acids. Written as DNA, the CDR3 is TGTGCCAGCAATGGACAGGGGTGGACAGATACGCAGTATTTT. This gives the protein CASNGQGWTDTQYF.

The CDR3 region is CATSSKTGQGGEQYF. Written as DNA, the CDR3 is TGTGCCACCAGCAGCAAGACAGGCCAAGGCGGCGAGCAGTACTTC. The chain links TRBV15 to TRBJ2-7, with D possibly TRBD1 on 6 matching bases. This CDR3 contains 15 residues. Germline CDR1 LNHNV, CDR2 YYDKDF (reference sequence). The V and J ends lost 3 bases and 6 bases respectively, with 18 bases between them. The variable domain in full, with the rest retrieved from reference TRBV15 and TRBJ2-7, is DAMVIQNPRYQVTQFGKPVTLSCSQTLNHNVMYWYQQKSSQAPKLLFHYYDKDFNNEADTPDNFQSRRPNTSFCFLDIRSPGLGDTAMYLCATSSKTGQGGEQYFGPGTRLTVT.

This clone showed up just a few times. The chain has TRBV9 and TRBJ1-2; 9 bases match TRBD1. Trimming cost V 6 bases and J 8 bases; bases outside gene matches: 8. The CDR3 covers 13 residues. Germline lookup yields CDR1 SGDLS and CDR2 YYNGEE. The CDR3 bases are TGTGCCAGCACGACGTCGACAGGGGGAGGCTACACCTTC. Its translation: CASTTSTGGGYTF.

The chain's CDR3 is CASTRDRYTEAFF. DNA of the CDR3: TGCGCCAGCACCCGGGACAGGTACACTGAAGCTTTCTTT. The chain recombines TRBV5-1 with TRBJ1-1; 8 positions match TRBD1. The CDR3 has 13 amino acids. Germline V gene sequence: CDR1 SGHRS, CDR2 YFSETQ. The ends lost 6 bases at V and 3 bases at J; junction bases unmatched: 4. Full variable domain (rest looked up from reference TRBV5-1 and TRBJ1-1): KAGVTQTPRYLIKTRGQQVTLSCSPISGHRSVSWYQQTPGQGLQFLFEYFSETQRNKGNFPGRFSGRQFSNSRSEMNVSTLELGDSALYLCASTRDRYTEAFFGQGTRLTVV.